Shown below are 20 T cell receptor beta chains from a single sample sequenced in a study of cytomegalovirus exposure and HLA in healthy donors. In the PCR, 60 Vbeta and 13 Jbeta primers were used. This table comes from immunoSEQ multiplex PCR, and its TCRdb copy is limited to in-frame clones, with some not included. This table holds some 160,000 clones, around three quarters found once. The material sequenced was PBMCs. These receptors all come from a woman aged 40 to 50 in good health and CMV-seronegative.

This clone was seen a few times. Here the CDR3 DNA reads TGCGCCAGCAGCTTGGCCGGGACACAAAGCTACGAGCAGTACTTC. Translation: CASSLAGTQSYEQYF. The chain joins TRBV5-1 to TRBJ2-7; D perhaps matches TRBD1 (6 bases). The germline gives CDR1 SGHRS, CDR2 YFSETQ. CDR3 length: 15 residues. V was cut by 0 bases and J by 3 bases, with 13 bases left in between.

As for this clone: The sample contains more than one DNA sequence encoding this CDR3. The chain recombines TRBV5-4 with TRBJ1-1; D is possibly TRBD1 (6 bases). V lost 4 bases and J lost 8, with 9 bases in between. The germline CDR1 and CDR2 sequences are SGHNT and YYREEE (reference sequence). This CDR3 comprises 11 residues. The CDR3 loop is CASSLGQEAFF. Written as DNA, the CDR3 is TGTGCCAGCAGCCTTGGACAGGAAGCTTTCTTT.

This clone came up once. The chain has TRBV27 and TRBJ2-7; 11 bases fit TRBD2. The CDR3 loop spans 16 amino acids. Trimming removed 6 bases from V and 3 bases from J; junction bases left unmatched: 10. CDR1 MNHEY and CDR2 SMNVEV come from the germline V gene (reference sequence). DNA of the CDR3: TGTGCCAGCAGCCGCCCTCCTAGCGGGGGGAACTACGAGCAGTACTTC. This sequence encodes CASSRPPSGGNYEQYF.

The chain combines TRBV6-5 with TRBJ1-2; TRBD1 matches at 9 bases. J gave up 3 bases and V 11 bases, and 13 bases lay outside the gene matches. The CDR3 runs to 15 residues. Germline V gene sequence: CDR1 MNHEY, CDR2 SVGAGI. CDR3 amino acids: CASLTTGGMYYGYTF. The CDR3 DNA is TGTGCCTCGCTTACAACAGGGGGCATGTACTATGGCTACACCTTC.

The V and J genes are TRBV2 and TRBJ2-3; D not resolved. The V gene lost 5 bases and the J gene lost 3 bases, with 6 bases spanning the gap. Germline V gene sequence: CDR1 SNHLY, CDR2 FYNNEI. This CDR3 has 12 amino acids. CDR3 in amino acids: CASSLRTDTQYF. The DNA for the CDR3 is TGTGCCAGCAGTCTCCGGACAGATACGCAGTATTTT.

The rearrangement uses TRBV7-2 and TRBJ1-1; a weak D match, TRBD1 (5 bases). The germline V gene has CDR1 SGHTA and CDR2 FQGNSA. V was cut by 3 bases and J by 5 bases, with 13 bases left in between. The CDR3 sequence is 14 residues long. CDR3 sequence (DNA): TGTGCCAGCAGCTTCGGGGGAGCAGGTACTGAAGCTTTCTTT. Its protein is CASSFGGAGTEAFF.

The chain carries TRBV19 and TRBJ1-1, with 8 bases fitting TRBD1. Germline V gene lookup returns CDR1 LNHDA and CDR2 SQIVND (reference sequence). Losses at the gene ends were 6 bases for V and 0 bases for J; bases not matched to a gene: 9. This CDR3 is built from 16 residues. The chain's CDR3 is CASSPLHRGMNTEAFF. The CDR3 DNA follows: TGTGCCAGTAGCCCGCTCCACAGGGGGATGAACACTGAAGCTTTCTTT.

This clone was counted a few times. The chain links TRBV4-2 to TRBJ1-2, with TRBD1 matching 12 bases. The CDR3 runs 20 residues. Looked up from germline, CDR1 is LGHNA and CDR2 is YNFKEQ. The trim removed 3 bases at V and 6 bases at J, leaving 20 bases unmatched. In nucleotides, the CDR3 is TGTGCCAGCAGCCAGAGACCTGCCGGGACAGGGGGCGCGAGTTGGCATGGCTACACCTTC. Its protein product is CASSQRPAGTGGASWHGYTF.

The rearrangement joins TRBV28 to TRBJ2-7; D possibly corresponds to TRBD2 (6 bases). Germline CDR1 MDHEN, CDR2 SYDVKM. V lost 7 bases, J lost 5 bases, and 15 bases lay in between. The CDR3 spans 13 residues. The DNA of the CDR3 is TGTGCCAGCACCCTCCTCCCGGGGGACGAGCAGTACTTC. Translated: CASTLLPGDEQYF.

Concerning this clone itself: The same CDR3 arises from other DNA sequences in this sample as well. J is TRBJ2-1 and V is TRBV5-1, with TRBD1 identical over 9 bases. Trimming cost V 4 bases and J 4 bases; bases outside gene matches: 15. The CDR3 contains 18 residues. Germline CDR1 is SGHRS and CDR2 is YFSETQ. Here the CDR3 DNA reads TGCGCCAGCAGCACTTCGGACAGGGGAAATCTAATTTACAATGAGCAGTTCTTC. Translation gives CASSTSDRGNLIYNEQFF.

As for this clone: This CDR3 is also generated by other DNA sequences in the sample. The chain couples TRBV18 to TRBJ2-7, with a tentative D call TRBD1 (5 bases). V lost 1 base and J lost 1, with 5 bases in between. The CDR3 covers 13 residues. CDR1 and CDR2 from the germline V gene are KGHSH and LQKENI. CDR3 residues: CASSPQGSYEQYF. The CDR3 nucleotides are TGTGCCAGCTCACCACAGGGGTCCTACGAGCAGTACTTC.

V is TRBV19 and J is TRBJ1-6; 8 positions match TRBD1. Germline V gene sequence: CDR1 LNHDA, CDR2 SQIVND (reference sequence). V lost 1 base and J lost 9; bases outside the gene matches: 5. The CDR3 covers 15 residues. The CDR3 protein is CASSIAGGASSPLHF. For the CDR3, the DNA is TGTGCCAGTAGTATAGCAGGGGGCGCAAGTTCACCCCTCCACTTT.

V usage is TRBV5-1 and J usage is TRBJ1-1; 9 nucleotides agree with TRBD1. Germline lookup yields CDR1 SGHRS and CDR2 YFSETQ. This CDR3 contains 17 residues. Germline trimming cut 1 base from V and 4 bases from J; bases unmatched to any gene: 11. The CDR3 here is CASSLRLGQGGGTEAFF. The CDR3 DNA reads as TGCGCCAGCAGCTTGCGGTTGGGACAGGGAGGTGGCACTGAAGCTTTCTTT.

The chain combines TRBV5-1 with TRBJ2-3; TRBD2 matches at 7 bases. The CDR3 is made up of 16 amino acids. The V and J ends lost 4 bases and 2 bases, in that order; junction bases with no gene match: 10. Germline CDR1 SGHRS, CDR2 YFSETQ. The CDR3 is CASSPRASGTTDTQYF. CDR3 nucleotides: TGCGCCAGCAGCCCTCGCGCTAGCGGTACCACAGATACGCAGTATTTT.

This sequence joins TRBV25-1 and TRBJ1-2; 7 bases are a match to TRBD1. Trimming removed 2 bases from V and 2 bases from J; junction bases left unmatched: 11. CDR3 length: 17 amino acids. Germline assignment: CDR1 MGHDK and CDR2 SYGVNS. The CDR3 coding sequence is TGTGCCAGCAGTGAAACTTCAGGGACAGAGGGGAACTATGGCTACACCTTC. This sequence encodes CASSETSGTEGNYGYTF.

This chain joins TRBV28 and TRBJ2-1; the match to TRBD1 covers 11 bases. This CDR3 is 16 amino acids long. Germline CDR1 MDHEN, CDR2 SYDVKM. Trimming cost V 6 bases and J 3 bases; bases outside gene matches: 7. The CDR3 protein is CASRVTGTGGYNEQFF. The CDR3 DNA sequence: TGTGCCAGCAGGGTAACCGGGACAGGGGGCTACAATGAGCAGTTCTTC.

In this sample, this clone turned up a few times. The J gene is TRBJ2-5, the V gene TRBV2; 9 bases align to TRBD1. Germline values: CDR1 SNHLY, CDR2 FYNNEI. CDR3 length: 14 residues. After removal of 8 bases from V and 5 bases from J, the junction contained 9 bases not matched to a gene. This chain's CDR3 is CASGPQGARETQYF. The DNA of the CDR3 is TGTGCCAGCGGGCCACAGGGGGCGAGGGAGACCCAGTACTTC.

The chain employs TRBV5-6 and TRBJ2-7; 11 positions match TRBD2. CDR1 is SGHDT and CDR2 is YYEEEE in the germline V gene. Trimming cost V 4 bases and J 6 bases; bases outside gene matches: 6. The CDR3 spans 14 residues. The CDR3 region is CASSPRLAGFEQYF. In DNA form, the CDR3 reads TGTGCCAGCAGCCCCCGACTAGCGGGGTTCGAGCAGTACTTC.

V and J are TRBV5-1 and TRBJ2-5, with 10 bases matching TRBD2. V shed 5 bases and J 3 bases; nucleotides not matched to a gene: 10. CDR1 SGHRS and CDR2 YFSETQ come from the germline V gene. The CDR3 contains 16 residues. The CDR3 is CASSDAAGGHEETQYF. The CDR3 DNA reads TGCGCCAGCAGTGATGCAGCGGGGGGGCACGAAGAGACCCAGTACTTC.

This chain uses TRBV2 with TRBJ1-3, with no clear D. CDR1 and CDR2 from the germline V gene are SNHLY and FYNNEI. The length of the CDR3 is 13 residues. V was cut by 7 bases and J by 0 bases, with 7 bases left in between. The CDR3 DNA sequence: TGTGCCAGCACCGACAACTCTGGAAACACCATATATTTT. Protein: CASTDNSGNTIYF.